The source of this T cell receptor (beta chain) is a study of cytomegalovirus exposure and HLA in healthy donors. Study results and caveats: Most TCR sequences showed up rarely, but some public TCRs showed up in many donors. Immune exposure was documented only through CMV serostatus.

From germline, CDR1 is MRHNA and CDR2 SNTAGT. The CDR3 totals 16 residues. Trimming cost V 2 bases and J 2 bases, with 10 bases left between them. Turning to this clone: The target antigen is unknown.

PCR amplification relied on 60 Vbeta primers (plus 13 Jbeta primers). Some clones are missing from TCRdb's copy, which holds only in-frame ones; the method was immunoSEQ multiplex PCR. The table shows 160,000 or so clones, with approximately 83% occurring only once. The rearrangement uses TRBV6-4 and TRBJ2-6; D is possibly TRBD1 (5 bases). The TCR comes from a woman between 18 and 30 years old in good health and CMV-seronegative. Sequenced material: PBMCs. CDR3 protein: CASSDEGQTGANVLTF. As DNA, the CDR3 is TGTGCCAGCAGTGACGAAGGACAAACTGGGGCCAACGTCCTGACTTTC.